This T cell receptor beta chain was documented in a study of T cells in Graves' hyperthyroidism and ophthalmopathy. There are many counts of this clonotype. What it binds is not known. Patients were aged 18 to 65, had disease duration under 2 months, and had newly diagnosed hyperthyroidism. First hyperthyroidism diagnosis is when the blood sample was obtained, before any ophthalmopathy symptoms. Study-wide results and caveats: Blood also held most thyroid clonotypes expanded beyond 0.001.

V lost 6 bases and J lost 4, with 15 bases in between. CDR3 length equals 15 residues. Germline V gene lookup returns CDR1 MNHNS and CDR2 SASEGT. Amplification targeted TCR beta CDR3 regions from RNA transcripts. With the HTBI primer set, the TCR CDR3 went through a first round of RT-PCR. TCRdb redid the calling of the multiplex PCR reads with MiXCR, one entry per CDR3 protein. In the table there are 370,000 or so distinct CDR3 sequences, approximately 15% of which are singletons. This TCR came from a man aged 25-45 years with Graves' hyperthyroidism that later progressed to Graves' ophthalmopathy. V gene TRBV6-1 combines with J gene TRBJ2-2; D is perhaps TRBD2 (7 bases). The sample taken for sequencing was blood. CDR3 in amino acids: CASSVLGGATGELFF. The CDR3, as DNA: TGTGCCAGCAGCGTACTAGGGGGGGCCACCGGGGAGCTGTTTTTT.